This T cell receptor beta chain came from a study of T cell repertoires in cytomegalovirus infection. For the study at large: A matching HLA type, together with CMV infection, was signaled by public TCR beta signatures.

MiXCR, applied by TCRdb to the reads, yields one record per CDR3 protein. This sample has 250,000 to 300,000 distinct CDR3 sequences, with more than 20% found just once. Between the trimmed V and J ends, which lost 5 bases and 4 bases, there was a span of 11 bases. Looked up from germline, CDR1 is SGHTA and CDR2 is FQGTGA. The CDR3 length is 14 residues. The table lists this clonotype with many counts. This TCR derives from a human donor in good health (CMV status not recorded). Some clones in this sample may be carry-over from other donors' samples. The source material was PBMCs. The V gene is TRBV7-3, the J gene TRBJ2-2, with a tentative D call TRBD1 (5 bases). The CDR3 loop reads CASSQDTLTGELFF. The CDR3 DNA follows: TGTGCCAGCAGCCAGGACACCCTCACCGGGGAGCTGTTTTTT.